The 8 T cell receptor beta chains in this list originate from one sample, sequenced in a study of blood T cell repertoires in COVID-19. This table comes from immunoSEQ multiplex PCR, and its TCRdb copy is limited to in-frame clones, with some not included. The repertoire holds 25,000 to 35,000 clones, with roughly 90% as singletons. Specimen: peripheral blood. The receptor source for this set is a man between 65 and 79 years old with active or convalescent COVID-19.

This rearrangement joins TRBV5-1 to TRBJ1-2; D is unresolved. The V end lost 2 bases, the J end lost 4 bases, and 15 bases lay between the germline ends. CDR3 size: 15 residues. Germline CDR1 is SGHRS and CDR2 is YFSETQ. CDR3 coding DNA: TGCGCCAGCAGCTTCGGCCGGACCGCGGGCTATGGCTACACCTTC. It codes for CASSFGRTAGYGYTF.

V gene TRBV30 combines with J gene TRBJ2-5; 7 nucleotides agree with TRBD2. Germline values: CDR1 GTSNPN, CDR2 SVGIG (reference sequence). The trim removed 1 base at V and 2 bases at J, leaving 4 bases unmatched. The CDR3 is 14 amino acids. The CDR3 nucleotides are TGTGCCTGGAGTGGCCCGGGAGGTCAAGAGACCCAGTACTTC. It is translated as CAWSGPGGQETQYF.

DNA of the CDR3: TGTGCCAGCAGCTTAGGAACTGGGGCGGATACGCAGTATTTT. Protein sequence: CASSLGTGADTQYF. The rearrangement uses TRBV11-3 and TRBJ2-3, with D maybe TRBD1 (5 bases). CDR3 length equals 14 residues. Per the germline V gene, CDR1 is SGHNT and CDR2 is YENEEA. The V gene lost 1 base and the J gene lost 6 bases, with 11 bases spanning the gap.

The rearrangement uses TRBV21-1 and TRBJ2-1; the D call of TRBD2 is as the table states it, not checked on the DNA. TRBV21-1 is flagged as a pseudogene. The CDR3 is 14 amino acids. The CDR3 protein is CASSISGGRNEQFF. The CDR3 bases are TGTGCCAGCAGCATCTCGGGTGGTAGGAATGAGCAGTTCTTC.

The V and J genes are TRBV4-2 and TRBJ2-6, with 9 bases identical to TRBD2. CDR1 and CDR2 (germline): LGHNA, YNFKEQ. The junction had 8 bases not matched to a gene; V was cut back by 2 bases and J by 0 bases. The CDR3 consists of 19 residues. CDR3 DNA sequence: TGTGCCAGCAGCCAATTAGTAGCGGGGGCCGGCTCTGGGGCCAACGTCCTGACTTTC. It yields the protein CASSQLVAGAGSGANVLTF.

The table lists this clone with a count of one. The chain is built from TRBV29-1 and TRBJ2-2, with D tentatively TRBD2 (6 bases). This CDR3 spans 13 amino acids. V dropped 4 bases and J dropped 4 bases, with 10 bases sitting between them. From germline, CDR1 is SQVTM and CDR2 ANQGSEA. The CDR3 region has the DNA TGCAGCGTTGGTCTAGCGAGCACCGGGGAGCTGTTTTTT. This encodes CSVGLASTGELFF.

This sequence joins TRBV30 and TRBJ1-5, with 7 bases lining up with TRBD1. The CDR3 is 13 residues long. V was clipped by 3 bases and J by 7 bases; unmatched bases: 6. Germline assignment: CDR1 GTSNPN and CDR2 SVGIG (reference sequence). This CDR3 is CAWSGQAEQPQHF. The CDR3 DNA sequence: TGTGCCTGGAGCGGACAGGCTGAGCAGCCCCAGCATTTT.

The chain links TRBV6-5 to TRBJ1-3; 7 bases fit TRBD1. J was trimmed by 4 bases and V by 6 bases; bases with no gene match: 6. This CDR3 is built from 14 residues. The germline V gene encodes CDR1 MNHEY and CDR2 SVGAGI. CDR3 bases: TGTGCCAGCAGGACCGGACAGGCCGGAAACACCATATATTTT. Amino acid sequence: CASRTGQAGNTIYF.